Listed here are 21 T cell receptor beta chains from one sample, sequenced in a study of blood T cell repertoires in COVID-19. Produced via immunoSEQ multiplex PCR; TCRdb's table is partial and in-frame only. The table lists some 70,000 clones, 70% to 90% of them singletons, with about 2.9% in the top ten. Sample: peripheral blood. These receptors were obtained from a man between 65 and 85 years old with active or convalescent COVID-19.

The CDR3 region is CASSVREQGISTGANVLTF. In nucleotides, the CDR3 is TGTGCCAGCAGCGTGAGGGAACAGGGCATATCTACTGGGGCCAACGTCCTGACTTTC. This sequence joins TRBV9 and TRBJ2-6; D is perhaps TRBD1 (6 bases). The CDR3 contains 19 residues. V dropped 2 bases and J dropped 2 bases, with 20 bases sitting between them. CDR1 SGDLS and CDR2 YYNGEE come from the germline V gene.

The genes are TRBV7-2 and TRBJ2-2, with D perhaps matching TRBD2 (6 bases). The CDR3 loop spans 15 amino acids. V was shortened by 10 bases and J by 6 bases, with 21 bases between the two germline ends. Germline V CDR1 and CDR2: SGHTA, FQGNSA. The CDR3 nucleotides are TGTGCCACCCCCCAGCGGGCGAGAGTCTCCGGGGAGCTGTTTTTT. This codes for CATPQRARVSGELFF. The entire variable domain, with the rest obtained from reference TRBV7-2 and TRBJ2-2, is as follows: GAGVSQSPSNKVTEKGKDVELRCDPISGHTALYWYRQSLGQGLEFLIYFQGNSAPDKSGLPSDRFSAERTGGSVSTLTIQRTQQEDSAVYLCATPQRARVSGELFFGEGSRLTVL.

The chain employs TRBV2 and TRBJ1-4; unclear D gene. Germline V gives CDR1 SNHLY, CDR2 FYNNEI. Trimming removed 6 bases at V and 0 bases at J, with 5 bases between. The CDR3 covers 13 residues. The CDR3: CASRYATNEKLFF. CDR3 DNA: TGTGCCAGCAGATATGCAACTAATGAAAAACTGTTTTTT.

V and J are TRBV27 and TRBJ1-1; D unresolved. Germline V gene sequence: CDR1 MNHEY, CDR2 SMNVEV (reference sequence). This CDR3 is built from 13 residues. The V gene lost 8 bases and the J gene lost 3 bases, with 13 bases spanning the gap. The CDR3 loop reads CASGAARYTEAFF. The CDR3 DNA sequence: TGTGCCAGCGGTGCGGCCAGATACACTGAAGCTTTCTTT.

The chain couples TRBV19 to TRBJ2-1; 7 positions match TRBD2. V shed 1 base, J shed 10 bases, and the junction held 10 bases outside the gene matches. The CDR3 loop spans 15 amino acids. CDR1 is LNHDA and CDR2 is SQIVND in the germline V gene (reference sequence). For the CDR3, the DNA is TGTGCCAGTAGTATAGGCGGGAGCCTCTCGGGAGAGCAGTTCTTC. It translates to CASSIGGSLSGEQFF.

CDR3 sequence reads: CASSLPGDTEAFF. DNA of the CDR3: TGTGCCAGCAGCCTTCCGGGAGACACTGAAGCTTTCTTT. The chain couples TRBV7-9 to TRBJ1-1; D not certain. CDR3 length: 13 residues. Trimming cost V 5 bases and J 3 bases, with 10 bases left between them. Germline V gene sequence: CDR1 SEHNR, CDR2 FQNEAQ (reference sequence).

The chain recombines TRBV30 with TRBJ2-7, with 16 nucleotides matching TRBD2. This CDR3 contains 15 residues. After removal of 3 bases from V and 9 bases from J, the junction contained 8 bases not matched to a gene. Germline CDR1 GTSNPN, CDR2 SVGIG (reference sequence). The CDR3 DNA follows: TGTGCCTGGAGAACGGGGACTAGCGGGAGGGCCAGGCAGTACTTC. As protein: CAWRTGTSGRARQYF.

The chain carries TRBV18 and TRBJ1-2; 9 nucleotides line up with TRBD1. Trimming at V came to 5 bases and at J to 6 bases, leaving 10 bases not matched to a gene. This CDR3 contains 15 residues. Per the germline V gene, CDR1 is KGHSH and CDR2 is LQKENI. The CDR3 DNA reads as TGTGCCAGCTCATCTAGGACAGGGGTGTTGGATGGCTACACCTTC. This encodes CASSSRTGVLDGYTF.

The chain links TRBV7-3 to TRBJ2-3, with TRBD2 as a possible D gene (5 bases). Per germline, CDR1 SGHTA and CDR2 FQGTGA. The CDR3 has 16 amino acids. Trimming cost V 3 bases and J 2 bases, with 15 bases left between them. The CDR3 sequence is CASSLAAWGDTDTQYF. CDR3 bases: TGTGCCAGCAGCTTGGCGGCGTGGGGAGACACAGATACGCAGTATTTT.

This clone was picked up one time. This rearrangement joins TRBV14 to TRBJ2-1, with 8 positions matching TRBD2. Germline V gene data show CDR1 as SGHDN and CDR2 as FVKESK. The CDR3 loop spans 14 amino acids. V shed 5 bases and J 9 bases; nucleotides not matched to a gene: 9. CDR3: CASSYRGTRGEQFF. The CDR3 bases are TGTGCCAGCAGCTACCGCGGGACTAGAGGTGAGCAGTTCTTC. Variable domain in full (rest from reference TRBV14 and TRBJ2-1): EAGVTQFPSHSVIEKGQTVTLRCDPISGHDNLYWYRRVMGKEIKFLLHFVKESKQDESGMPNNRFLAERTGGTYSTLKVQPAELEDSGVYFCASSYRGTRGEQFFGPGTRLTVL.

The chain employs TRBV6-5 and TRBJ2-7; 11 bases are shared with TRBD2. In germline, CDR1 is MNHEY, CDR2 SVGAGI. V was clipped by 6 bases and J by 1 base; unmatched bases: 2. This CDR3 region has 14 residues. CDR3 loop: CASRTSGSSYEQYF. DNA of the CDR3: TGTGCCAGCAGAACTAGCGGGAGTTCCTACGAGCAGTACTTC.

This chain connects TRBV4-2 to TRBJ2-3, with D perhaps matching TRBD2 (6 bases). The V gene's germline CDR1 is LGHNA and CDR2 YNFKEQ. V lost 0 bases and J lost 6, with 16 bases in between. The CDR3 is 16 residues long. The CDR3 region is CASSQDRIAVRDTQYF. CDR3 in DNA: TGTGCCAGCAGCCAAGATCGAATAGCGGTCAGGGATACGCAGTATTTT.

The DNA for the CDR3 is TGTGCCATCAGTGAGAGGCTAGCGGGGGGGAAGGCTGAGCAGTTCTTC. Translating it yields CAISERLAGGKAEQFF. V and J are TRBV10-3 and TRBJ2-1; 12 bases line up with TRBD2. V lost 2 bases, J lost 9 bases, and 8 bases stayed unmatched. In germline, CDR1 is ENHRY, CDR2 SYGVKD. CDR3 size: 16 residues.

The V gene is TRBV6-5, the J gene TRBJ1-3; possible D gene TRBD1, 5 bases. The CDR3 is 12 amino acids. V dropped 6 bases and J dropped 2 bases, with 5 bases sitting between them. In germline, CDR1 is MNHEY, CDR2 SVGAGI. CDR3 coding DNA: TGTGCCAGCAGGGGGCCTGGAAACACCATATATTTT. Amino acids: CASRGPGNTIYF.

CDR3 region: CARSLKRLAGATGSGELFF. CDR3 coding DNA: TGTGCCAGAAGCTTGAAGAGACTAGCGGGGGCTACAGGGTCCGGGGAGCTGTTTTTT. The chain combines TRBV5-3 with TRBJ2-2, with 12 nucleotides matching TRBD2. TRBV5-3 is reported as an ORF; its role is uncertain. The CDR3 runs to 19 residues. V gave up 1 base and J gave up 6 bases; unmatched junction bases: 13.

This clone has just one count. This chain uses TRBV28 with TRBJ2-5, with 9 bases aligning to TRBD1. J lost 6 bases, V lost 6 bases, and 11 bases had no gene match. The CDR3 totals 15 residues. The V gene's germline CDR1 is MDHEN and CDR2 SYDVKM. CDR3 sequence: CASRGTGWGVKTQYF. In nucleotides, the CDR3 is TGTGCCAGCAGGGGGACAGGGTGGGGAGTAAAGACCCAGTACTTC.

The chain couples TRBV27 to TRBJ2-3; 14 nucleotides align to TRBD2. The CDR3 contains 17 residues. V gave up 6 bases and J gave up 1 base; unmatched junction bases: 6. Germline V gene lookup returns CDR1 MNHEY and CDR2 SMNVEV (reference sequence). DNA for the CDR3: TGTGCCAGCAGAGCCGGGACTAGCGGGGGACGCACAGATACGCAGTATTTT. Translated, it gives CASRAGTSGGRTDTQYF.

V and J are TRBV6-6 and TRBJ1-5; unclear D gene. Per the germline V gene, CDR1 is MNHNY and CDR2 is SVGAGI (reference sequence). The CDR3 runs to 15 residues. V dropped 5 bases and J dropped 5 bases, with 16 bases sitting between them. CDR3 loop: CASSTDTLGDQPQHF. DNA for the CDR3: TGTGCCAGCAGTACCGACACCTTGGGAGATCAGCCCCAGCATTTT.

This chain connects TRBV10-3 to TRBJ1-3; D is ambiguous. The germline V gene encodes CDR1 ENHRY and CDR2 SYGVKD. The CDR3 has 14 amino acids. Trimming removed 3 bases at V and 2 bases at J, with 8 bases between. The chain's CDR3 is CAISELGAGNTIYF. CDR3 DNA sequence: TGTGCCATCAGTGAACTTGGTGCTGGAAACACCATATATTTT.

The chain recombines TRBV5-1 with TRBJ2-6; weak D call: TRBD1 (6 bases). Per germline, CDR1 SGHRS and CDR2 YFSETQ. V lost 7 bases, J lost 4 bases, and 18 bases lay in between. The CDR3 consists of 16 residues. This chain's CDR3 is CASDPGALSGANVLTF. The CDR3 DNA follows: TGCGCCAGCGACCCAGGGGCTCTCTCCGGGGCCAACGTCCTGACTTTC.

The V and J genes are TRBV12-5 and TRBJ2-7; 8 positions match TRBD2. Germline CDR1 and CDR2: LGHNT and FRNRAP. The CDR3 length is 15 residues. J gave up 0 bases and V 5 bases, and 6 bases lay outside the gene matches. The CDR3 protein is CASGPGLGDSYEQYF. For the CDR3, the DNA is TGTGCTAGTGGTCCGGGACTAGGGGACTCCTACGAGCAGTACTTC.